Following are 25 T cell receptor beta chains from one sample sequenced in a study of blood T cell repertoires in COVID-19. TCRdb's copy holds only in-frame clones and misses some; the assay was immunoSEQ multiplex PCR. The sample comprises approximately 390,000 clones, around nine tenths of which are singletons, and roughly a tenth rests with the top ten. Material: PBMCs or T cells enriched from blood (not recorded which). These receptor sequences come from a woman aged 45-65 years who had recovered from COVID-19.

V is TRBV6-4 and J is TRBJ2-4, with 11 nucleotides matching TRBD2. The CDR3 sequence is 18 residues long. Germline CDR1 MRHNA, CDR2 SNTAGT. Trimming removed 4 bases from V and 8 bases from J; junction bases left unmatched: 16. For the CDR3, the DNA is TGTGCCAGCAGTGTGGTAGCGGGGGGGCCTTGTTCACGCGACATTCAGTACTTC. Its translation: CASSVVAGGPCSRDIQYF.

In DNA, the CDR3 is TGTGCCAGCAGCCACTTTGCGGGAGCCACAGATACGCAGTATTTT. Protein: CASSHFAGATDTQYF. The chain uses TRBV3-1 (or the pseudogene TRBV3-2) and TRBJ2-3; 7 bases align to TRBD2. Germline lookup yields CDR1 LGHDT and CDR2 YNNKEL (reference sequence). Unmatched junction bases numbered 5, after V lost 3 bases and J lost 2 bases. CDR3 size: 15 residues.

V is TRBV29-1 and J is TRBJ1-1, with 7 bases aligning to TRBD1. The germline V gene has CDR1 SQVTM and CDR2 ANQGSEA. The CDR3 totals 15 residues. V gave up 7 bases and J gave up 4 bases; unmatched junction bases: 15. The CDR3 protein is CSAAFDEQGTTEAFF. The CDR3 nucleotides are TGCAGCGCAGCATTTGATGAACAGGGGACCACTGAAGCTTTCTTT.

The CDR3 sequence: CASSLNRGPTLAFF. CDR3 bases: TGCGCCAGCAGCCTAAACAGGGGGCCGACCCTAGCTTTCTTT. The rearrangement uses TRBV4-1 and TRBJ1-1; the match to TRBD1 covers 9 bases. The CDR3 is 14 amino acids. Germline V gives CDR1 MGHRA, CDR2 YSYEKL. The junction had 10 bases not matched to a gene; V was cut back by 4 bases and J by 10 bases.

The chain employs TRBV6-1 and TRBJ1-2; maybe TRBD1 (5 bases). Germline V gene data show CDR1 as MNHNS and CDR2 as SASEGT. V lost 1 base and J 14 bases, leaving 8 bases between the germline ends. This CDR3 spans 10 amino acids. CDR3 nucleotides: TGTGCCAGCAGTGAAGAGAGACAGACCTTC. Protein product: CASSEERQTF.

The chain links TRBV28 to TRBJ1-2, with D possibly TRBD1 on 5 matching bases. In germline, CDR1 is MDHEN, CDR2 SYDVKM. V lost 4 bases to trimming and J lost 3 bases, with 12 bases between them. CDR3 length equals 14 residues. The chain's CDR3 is CASSSSDRYYGYTF. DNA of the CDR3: TGTGCCAGCAGTTCAAGCGACAGATACTATGGCTACACCTTC.

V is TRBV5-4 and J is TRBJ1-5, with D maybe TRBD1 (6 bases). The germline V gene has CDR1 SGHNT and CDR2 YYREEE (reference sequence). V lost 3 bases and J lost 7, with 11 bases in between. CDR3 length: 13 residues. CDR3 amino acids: CASSWGPAQPQHF. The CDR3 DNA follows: TGTGCCAGCAGCTGGGGGCCCGCCCAGCCCCAGCATTTT.

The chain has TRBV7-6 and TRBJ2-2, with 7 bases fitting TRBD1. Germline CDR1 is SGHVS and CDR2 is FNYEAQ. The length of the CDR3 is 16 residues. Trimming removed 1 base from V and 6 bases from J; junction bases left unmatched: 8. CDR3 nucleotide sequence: TGTGCCAGCAGCTTAGGACGCGGGCAGGGGGCCGGGGAGCTGTTTTTT. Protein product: CASSLGRGQGAGELFF.

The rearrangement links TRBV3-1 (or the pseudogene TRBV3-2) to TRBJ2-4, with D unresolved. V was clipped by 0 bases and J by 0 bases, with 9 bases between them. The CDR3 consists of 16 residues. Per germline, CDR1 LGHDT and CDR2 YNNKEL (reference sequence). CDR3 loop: CASSQDRYEAKNIQYF. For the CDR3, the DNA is TGTGCCAGCAGCCAAGATCGGTATGAAGCCAAAAACATTCAGTACTTC.

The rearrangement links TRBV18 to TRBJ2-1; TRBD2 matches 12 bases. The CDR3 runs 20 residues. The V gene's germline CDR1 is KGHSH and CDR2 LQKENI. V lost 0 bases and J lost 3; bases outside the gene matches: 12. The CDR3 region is CASSPPGRLAGVLHYNEQFF. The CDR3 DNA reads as TGTGCCAGCTCACCACCGGGGCGACTAGCGGGGGTCCTTCACTACAATGAGCAGTTCTTC.

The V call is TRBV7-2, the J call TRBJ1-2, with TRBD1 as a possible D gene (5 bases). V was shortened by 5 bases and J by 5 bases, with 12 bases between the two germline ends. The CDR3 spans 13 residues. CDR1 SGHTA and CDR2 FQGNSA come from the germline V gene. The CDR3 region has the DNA TGTGCCAGCAGCGTCGAAGGACAATATGGCTACACCTTC. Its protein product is CASSVEGQYGYTF.

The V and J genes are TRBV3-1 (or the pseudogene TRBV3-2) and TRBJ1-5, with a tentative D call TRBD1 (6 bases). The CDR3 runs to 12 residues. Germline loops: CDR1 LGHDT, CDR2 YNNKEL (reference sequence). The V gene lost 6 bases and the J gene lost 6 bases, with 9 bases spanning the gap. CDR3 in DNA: TGTGCCAGCAGACAGGGCAGTCAGCCCCAGCATTTT. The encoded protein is CASRQGSQPQHF.

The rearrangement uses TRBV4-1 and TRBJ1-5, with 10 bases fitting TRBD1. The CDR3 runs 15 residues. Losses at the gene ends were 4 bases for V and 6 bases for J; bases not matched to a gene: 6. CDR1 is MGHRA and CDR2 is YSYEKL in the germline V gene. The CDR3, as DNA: TGCGCCAGCAGCCCCTCAGGACAGGGGGTTCAGCCCCAGCATTTT. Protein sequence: CASSPSGQGVQPQHF.

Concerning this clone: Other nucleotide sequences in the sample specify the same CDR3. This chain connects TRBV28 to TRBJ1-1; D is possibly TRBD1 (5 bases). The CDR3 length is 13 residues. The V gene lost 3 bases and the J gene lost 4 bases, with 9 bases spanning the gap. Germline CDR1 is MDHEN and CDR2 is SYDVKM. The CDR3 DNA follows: TGTGCCAGCAGTTTGTCAGGGATCACTGAAGCTTTCTTT. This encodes CASSLSGITEAFF.

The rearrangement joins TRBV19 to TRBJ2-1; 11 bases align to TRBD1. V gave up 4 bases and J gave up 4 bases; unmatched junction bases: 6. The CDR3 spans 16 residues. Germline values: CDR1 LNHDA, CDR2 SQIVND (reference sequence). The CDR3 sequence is CASSTSGTGGYNEQFF. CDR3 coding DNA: TGTGCCAGTAGTACCTCCGGGACAGGGGGTTACAATGAGCAGTTCTTC. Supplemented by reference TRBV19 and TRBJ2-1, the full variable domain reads DGGITQSPKYLFRKEGQNVTLSCEQNLNHDAMYWYRQDPGQGLRLIYYSQIVNDFQKGDIAEGYSVSREKKESFPLTVTSAQKNPTAFYLCASSTSGTGGYNEQFFGPGTRLTVL.

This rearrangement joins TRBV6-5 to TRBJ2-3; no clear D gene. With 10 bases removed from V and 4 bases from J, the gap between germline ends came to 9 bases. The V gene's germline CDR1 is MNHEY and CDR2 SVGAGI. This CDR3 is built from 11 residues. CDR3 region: CATSRADTQYF. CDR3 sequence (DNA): TGTGCCACCTCCCGGGCAGATACGCAGTATTTT.

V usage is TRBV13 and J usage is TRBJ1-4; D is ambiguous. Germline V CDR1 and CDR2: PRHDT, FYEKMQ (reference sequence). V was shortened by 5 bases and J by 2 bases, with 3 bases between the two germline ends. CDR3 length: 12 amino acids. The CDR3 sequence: CASSPTNEKLFF. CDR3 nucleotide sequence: TGTGCCAGCAGCCCGACTAATGAAAAACTGTTTTTT.

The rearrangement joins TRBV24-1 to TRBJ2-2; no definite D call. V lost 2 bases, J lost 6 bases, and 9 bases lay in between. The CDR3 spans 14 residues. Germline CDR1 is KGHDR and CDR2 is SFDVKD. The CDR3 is CATSDSQVSGELFF. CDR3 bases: TGTGCCACCAGTGATTCCCAGGTATCCGGGGAGCTGTTTTTT.

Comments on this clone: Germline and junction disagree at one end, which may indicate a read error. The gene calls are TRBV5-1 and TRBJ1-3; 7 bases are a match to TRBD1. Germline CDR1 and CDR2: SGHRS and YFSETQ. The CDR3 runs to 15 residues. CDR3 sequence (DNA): TGCGCCAGCAGCTTGGGGACAGGCTCTAGAAACACCATATATTTT. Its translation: CASSLGTGSRNTIYF. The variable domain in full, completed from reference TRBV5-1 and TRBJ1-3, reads KAGVTQTPRYLIKTRGQQVTLSCSPISGHRSVSWYQQTPGQGLQFLFEYFSETQRNKGNFPGRFSGRQFSNSRSEMNVSTLELGDSALYLCASSLGTGSRNTIYFGEGSWLTVV.

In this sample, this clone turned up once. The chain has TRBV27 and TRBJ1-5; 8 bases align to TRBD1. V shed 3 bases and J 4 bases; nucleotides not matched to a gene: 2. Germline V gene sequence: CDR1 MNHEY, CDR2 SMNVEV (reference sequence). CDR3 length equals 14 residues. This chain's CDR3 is CASSFGTGNQPQHF. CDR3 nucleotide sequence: TGTGCCAGCAGTTTTGGGACAGGTAATCAGCCCCAGCATTTT.

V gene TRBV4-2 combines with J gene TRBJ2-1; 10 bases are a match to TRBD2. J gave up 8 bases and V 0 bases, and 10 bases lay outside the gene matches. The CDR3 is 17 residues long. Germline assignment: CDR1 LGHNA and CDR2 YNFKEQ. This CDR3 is CASSQDGLAGGGDEQFF. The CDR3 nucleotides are TGTGCCAGCAGCCAAGATGGTTTAGCGGGGGGCGGGGATGAGCAGTTCTTC.

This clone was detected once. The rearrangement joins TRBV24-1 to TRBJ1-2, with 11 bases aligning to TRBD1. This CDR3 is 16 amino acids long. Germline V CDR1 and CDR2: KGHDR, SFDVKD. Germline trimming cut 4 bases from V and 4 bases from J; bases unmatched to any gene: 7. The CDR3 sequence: CATSDPGQGDGYGYTF. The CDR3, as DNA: TGTGCCACCAGTGACCCGGGACAGGGGGATGGCTATGGCTACACCTTC.

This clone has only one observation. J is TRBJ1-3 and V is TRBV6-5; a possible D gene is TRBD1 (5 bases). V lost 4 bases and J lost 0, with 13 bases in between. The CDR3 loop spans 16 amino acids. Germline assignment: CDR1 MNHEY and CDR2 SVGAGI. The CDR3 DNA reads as TGTGCCAGCAGTTTGCGGGGACCGACCTCTGGAAACACCATATATTTT. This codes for CASSLRGPTSGNTIYF.

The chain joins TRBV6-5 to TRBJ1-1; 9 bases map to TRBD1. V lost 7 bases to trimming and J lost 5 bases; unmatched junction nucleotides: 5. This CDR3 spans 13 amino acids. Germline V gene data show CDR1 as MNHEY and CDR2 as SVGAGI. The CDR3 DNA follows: TGTGCCAGCATACAGGGGGCGTGGACTGAAGCTTTCTTT. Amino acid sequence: CASIQGAWTEAFF.

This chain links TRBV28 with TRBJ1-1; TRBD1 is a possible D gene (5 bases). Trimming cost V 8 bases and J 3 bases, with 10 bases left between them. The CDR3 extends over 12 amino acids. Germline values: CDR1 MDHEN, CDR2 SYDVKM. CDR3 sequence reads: CASLSGDTEAFF. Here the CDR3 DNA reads TGTGCCAGCCTATCGGGGGACACTGAAGCTTTCTTT.